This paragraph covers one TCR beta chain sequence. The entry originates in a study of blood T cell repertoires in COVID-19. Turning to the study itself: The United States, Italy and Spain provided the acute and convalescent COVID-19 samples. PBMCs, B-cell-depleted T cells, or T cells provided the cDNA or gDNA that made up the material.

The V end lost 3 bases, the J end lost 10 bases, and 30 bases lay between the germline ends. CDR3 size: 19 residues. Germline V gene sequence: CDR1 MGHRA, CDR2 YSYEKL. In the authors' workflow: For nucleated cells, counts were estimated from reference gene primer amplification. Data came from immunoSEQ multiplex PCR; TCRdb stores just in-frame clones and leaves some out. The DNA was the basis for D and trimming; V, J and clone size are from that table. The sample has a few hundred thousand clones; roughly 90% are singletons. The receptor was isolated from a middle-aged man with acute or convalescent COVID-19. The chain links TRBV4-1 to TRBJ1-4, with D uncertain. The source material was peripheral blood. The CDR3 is CASSQKMARDFNPMAKLFF. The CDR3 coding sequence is TGCGCCAGCAGCCAGAAGATGGCCCGGGATTTCAACCCGATGGCAAAACTGTTTTTT.